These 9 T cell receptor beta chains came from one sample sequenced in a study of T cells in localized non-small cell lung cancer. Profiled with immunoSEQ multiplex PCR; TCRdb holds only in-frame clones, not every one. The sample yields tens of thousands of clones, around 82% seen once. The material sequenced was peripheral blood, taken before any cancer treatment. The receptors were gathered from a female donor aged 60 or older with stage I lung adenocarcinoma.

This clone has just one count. The DNA for the CDR3 is TGTGCCAGCAAGAAGGGGCGGGGCACAGATACGCAGTATTTT. It specifies CASKKGRGTDTQYF. This chain connects TRBV11-3 to TRBJ2-3, with D perhaps matching TRBD1 or TRBD2 (5 bases each). Trimming removed 7 bases from V and 1 base from J, with 12 bases in between. The germline gives CDR1 SGHNT, CDR2 YENEEA. The CDR3 has 14 residues.

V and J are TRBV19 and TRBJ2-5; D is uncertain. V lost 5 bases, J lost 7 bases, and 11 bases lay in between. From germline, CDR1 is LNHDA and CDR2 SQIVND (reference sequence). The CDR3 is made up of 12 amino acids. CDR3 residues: CASSALSGTQYF. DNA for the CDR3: TGTGCCAGTAGTGCCTTATCGGGGACCCAGTACTTC.

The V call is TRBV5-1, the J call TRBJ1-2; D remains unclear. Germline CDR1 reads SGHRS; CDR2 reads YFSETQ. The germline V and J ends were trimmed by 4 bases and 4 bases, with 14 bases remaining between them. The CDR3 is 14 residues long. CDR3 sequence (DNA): TGCGCCAGCAGCGGGGAGGAGGAGGGCTATGGCTACACCTTC. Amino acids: CASSGEEEGYGYTF. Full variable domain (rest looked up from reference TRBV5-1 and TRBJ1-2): KAGVTQTPRYLIKTRGQQVTLSCSPISGHRSVSWYQQTPGQGLQFLFEYFSETQRNKGNFPGRFSGRQFSNSRSEMNVSTLELGDSALYLCASSGEEEGYGYTFGSGTRLTVV.

The CDR3 spells CASSISPSAEAFF. Written as DNA, the CDR3 is TGTGCCAGTAGTATTTCACCGAGCGCTGAAGCTTTCTTT. The chain is built from TRBV19 and TRBJ1-1; D remains unclear. Germline CDR1 is LNHDA and CDR2 is SQIVND (reference sequence). The CDR3 has 13 residues. V gave up 3 bases and J gave up 6 bases, with 11 bases separating them. The whole variable domain, remainder taken from reference TRBV19 and TRBJ1-1, is DGGITQSPKYLFRKEGQNVTLSCEQNLNHDAMYWYRQDPGQGLRLIYYSQIVNDFQKGDIAEGYSVSREKKESFPLTVTSAQKNPTAFYLCASSISPSAEAFFGQGTRLTVV.

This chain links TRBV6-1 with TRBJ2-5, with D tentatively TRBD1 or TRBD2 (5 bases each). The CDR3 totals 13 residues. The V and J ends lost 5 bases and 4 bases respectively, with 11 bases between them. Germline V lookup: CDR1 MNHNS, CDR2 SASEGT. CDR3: CASSPRDGETQYF. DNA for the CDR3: TGTGCCAGCAGTCCCCGGGACGGAGAGACCCAGTACTTC.

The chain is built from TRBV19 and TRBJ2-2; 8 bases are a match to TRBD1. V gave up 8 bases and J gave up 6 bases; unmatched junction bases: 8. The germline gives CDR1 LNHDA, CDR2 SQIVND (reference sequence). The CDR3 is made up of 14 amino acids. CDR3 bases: TGTGCCAGTTTGGCCAGGGGGCGCTCCGGGGAGCTGTTTTTT. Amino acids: CASLARGRSGELFF.

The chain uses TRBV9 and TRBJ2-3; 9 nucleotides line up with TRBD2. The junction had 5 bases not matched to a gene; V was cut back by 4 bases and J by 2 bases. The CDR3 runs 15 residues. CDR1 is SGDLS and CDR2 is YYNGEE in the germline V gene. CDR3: CASSPTSGYTDTQYF. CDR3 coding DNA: TGTGCCAGCAGCCCGACTAGCGGATACACAGATACGCAGTATTTT.

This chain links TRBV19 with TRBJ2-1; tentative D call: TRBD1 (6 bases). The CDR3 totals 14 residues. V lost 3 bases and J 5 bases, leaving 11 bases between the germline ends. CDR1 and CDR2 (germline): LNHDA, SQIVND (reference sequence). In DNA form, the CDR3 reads TGTGCCAGTAGTATCCTCCGGGACAACAATGAGCAGTTCTTC. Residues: CASSILRDNNEQFF.

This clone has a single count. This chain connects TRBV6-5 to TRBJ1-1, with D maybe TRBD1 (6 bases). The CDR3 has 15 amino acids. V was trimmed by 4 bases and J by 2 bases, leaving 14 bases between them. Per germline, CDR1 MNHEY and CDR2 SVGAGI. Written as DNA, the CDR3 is TGTGCCAGCAGTTCCCCACCGGGGGCCAACACTGAAGCTTTCTTT. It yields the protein CASSSPPGANTEAFF.